The rows below give T cell receptor beta chains drawn from one sample of a study of regulatory T cells in long-lasting Graves disease. TCRdb redid the calling of the multiplex PCR reads with MiXCR, one entry per CDR3 protein. The data contain a few hundred thousand distinct CDR3 sequences, roughly 14% of them singletons. This same sample was also part of a study on T cells in Graves' hyperthyroidism and ophthalmopathy.

This material consisted of peripheral blood mononuclear cells (PBMCs), taken at new diagnosis, from a patient treated with antithyroid drugs. These receptors were obtained from a man aged 25-45 years with Graves disease. The CDR3 runs from the conserved cysteine through the conserved F or W.

v_gene	j_gene	len	CDR3aa
TRBV11-3	TRBJ2-3	15	CASSLSGRGTDTQYF
TRBV19	TRBJ1-4	15	CASSILGASNGKLFF
TRBV12-3/TRBV12-4	TRBJ2-7	12	CASSPQAHEQYF
TRBV2	TRBJ2-1	16	CASRGSGIRSYNEQFF
TRBV27	TRBJ2-7	14	CASSLSVRTYEQYF
TRBV7-2	TRBJ1-6	16	CASSVSGTASNSPLHF
TRBV7-9	TRBJ2-7	15	CASSSGTGGTYEQYF
TRBV5-1	TRBJ2-2	13	CASSQDEVGELFF
TRBV20-1	TRBJ2-2	16	CSARPGVRGTDGELFF
TRBV5-1	TRBJ2-7	20	CASSSLLSSGRASSSYEQYF